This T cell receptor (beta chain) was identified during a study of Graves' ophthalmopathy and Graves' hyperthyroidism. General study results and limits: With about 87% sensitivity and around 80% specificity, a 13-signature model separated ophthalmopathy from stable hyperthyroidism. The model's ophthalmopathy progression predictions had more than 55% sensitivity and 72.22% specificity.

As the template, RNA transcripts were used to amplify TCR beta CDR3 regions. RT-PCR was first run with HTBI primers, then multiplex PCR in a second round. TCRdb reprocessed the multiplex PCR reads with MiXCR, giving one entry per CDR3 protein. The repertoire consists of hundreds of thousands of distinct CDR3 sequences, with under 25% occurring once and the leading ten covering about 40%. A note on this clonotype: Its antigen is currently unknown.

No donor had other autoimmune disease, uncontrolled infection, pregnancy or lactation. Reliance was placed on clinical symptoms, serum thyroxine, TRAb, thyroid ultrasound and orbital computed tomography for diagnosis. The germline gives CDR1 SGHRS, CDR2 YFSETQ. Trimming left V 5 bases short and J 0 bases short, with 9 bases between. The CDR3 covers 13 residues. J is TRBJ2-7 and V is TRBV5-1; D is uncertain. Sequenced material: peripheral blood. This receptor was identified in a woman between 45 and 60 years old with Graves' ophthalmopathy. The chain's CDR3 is CASRPASSYEQYF. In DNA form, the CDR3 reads TGCGCCAGCAGACCCGCCTCCTCCTACGAGCAGTACTTC.